This T cell receptor (beta chain) was obtained from a study of T cells after yellow fever vaccination. Study-level information: Low-cell-number fractions underwent preparation using SMART-Seq v4 Ultra Low Input. Whole-study findings and limits: Reappearance after the booster was seen for most primary-vaccination clones, at roughly 96% CD4 and roughly 90% CD8.

Germline values: CDR1 SQVTM, CDR2 ANQGSEA. The CDR3 totals 14 residues. After removal of 4 bases from V and 5 bases from J, the junction contained 8 bases not matched to a gene. A note on this clonotype: Its antigen is currently unknown.

The study made its TCR cDNA through 5'RACE template switching. That step introduced a universal primer site along with UMIs. In TCRdb, the 5' RACE reads were re-called with MiXCR into one record per CDR3 protein. The sample holds a few hundred thousand distinct CDR3 sequences, 6.9% seen once. This receptor was obtained from a man aged 25 to 45 who received the YFV17D yellow fever vaccine. The rearrangement joins TRBV29-1 to TRBJ1-1, with TRBD1 identical over 9 bases. Sequenced here: CD4+ T cells sorted from PBMCs, sampled 15 days after the yellow fever booster vaccination. The CDR3 region has the DNA TGCAGCGTTGCGGACAGGGGTAGGGAGACTGAAGCTTTCTTT. This encodes CSVADRGRETEAFF.